Below, 18 T cell receptor beta chains from the same sample are listed, as sequenced in a study of T-cell reconstitution after alpha-beta-depleted transplantation in children. During its preparation, the TCRbeta library received unique molecular identifiers. TCRdb analysed the PCR reads with MiXCR anew, one entry per CDR3 protein. The profile shows over 550,000 distinct CDR3 sequences, 10% of them singletons. Specimen: PBMCs from the stem cell graft donor, collected from the stem cell graft. These receptors came from a human donor who donated a stem cell graft to a child with acute myeloid leukemia.

This clonotype was counted between two and nine times. This chain joins TRBV19 and TRBJ2-4, with 9 bases fitting TRBD1. Looked up from germline, CDR1 is LNHDA and CDR2 is SQIVND (reference sequence). The length of the CDR3 is 14 residues. After removal of 8 bases from V and 6 bases from J, the junction contained 8 bases not matched to a gene. The CDR3 sequence is CASDTGGGGNIQYF. CDR3 coding DNA: TGTGCCAGTGACACAGGGGGCGGTGGAAACATTCAGTACTTC.

This clonotype was seen only a few times. This rearrangement joins TRBV4-2 to TRBJ2-7; 10 bases are a match to TRBD2. V lost 3 bases, J lost 6 bases, and 11 bases stayed unmatched. This CDR3 region has 16 residues. Looked up from germline, CDR1 is LGHNA and CDR2 is YNFKEQ. DNA of the CDR3: TGTGCCAGCAGCCAGGTCCTAGCGGGAGAGGGGGCCGAGCAGTACTTC. Translating gives CASSQVLAGEGAEQYF.

The CDR3 loop reads CASSYLDRLYYGYTF. DNA of the CDR3: TGTGCCAGCAGCTACCTAGACAGACTCTACTATGGCTACACCTTC. The chain is built from TRBV7-9 and TRBJ1-2; TRBD1 might be the D (5 bases). Per germline, CDR1 SEHNR and CDR2 FQNEAQ (reference sequence). This CDR3 is 15 amino acids long. V shed 4 bases and J shed 3 bases, with 15 bases lying between them. Complete variable domain (other parts from reference TRBV7-9 and TRBJ1-2): DTGVSQNPRHKITKRGQNVTFRCDPISEHNRLYWYRQTLGQGPEFLTYFQNEAQLEKSRLLSDRFSAERPKGSFSTLEIQRTEQGDSAMYLCASSYLDRLYYGYTFGSGTRLTVV.

V and J are TRBV4-2 and TRBJ2-3; TRBD2 is a possible D gene (6 bases). The CDR3 extends over 18 amino acids. Trimming stripped 4 bases from V and 4 bases from J, with 24 bases between. CDR1 is LGHNA and CDR2 is YNFKEQ in the germline V gene. In nucleotides, the CDR3 is TGTGCCAGCAGCCGTCAAGAGGGGCGACTAGGATACCCAGATACGCAGTATTTT. Translated: CASSRQEGRLGYPDTQYF.

This chain connects TRBV5-1 to TRBJ2-5; D tentatively reads TRBD1 or TRBD2 (5 bases each). The CDR3 is 14 amino acids. The germline V gene encodes CDR1 SGHRS and CDR2 YFSETQ. Trimming removed 4 bases at V and 5 bases at J, with 15 bases between. Written as DNA, the CDR3 is TGCGCCAGCAGCCACGGGACCCTCGGGGAGACCCAGTACTTC. Translation gives CASSHGTLGETQYF.

At least ten counts were recorded for this clonotype. This chain links TRBV6-2 or TRBV6-3 with TRBJ2-2; D assignment may be TRBD1 or TRBD2 (5 bases each). CDR1 is MNHEY and CDR2 is SVGEGT in the germline V gene. Trimming cost V 0 bases and J 4 bases, with 12 bases left between them. The CDR3 extends over 16 amino acids. CDR3 sequence (DNA): TGTGCCAGCAGTTACTCGCCGGGACGGCCCACCGGGGAGCTGTTTTTT. Amino acids: CASSYSPGRPTGELFF.

This clonotype has a count of ten or more. The chain combines TRBV12-3 or TRBV12-4 with TRBJ1-5; possibly TRBD1 for D (5 bases). The CDR3 length is 13 residues. V dropped 8 bases and J dropped 4 bases, with 12 bases sitting between them. Written as DNA, the CDR3 is TGTGCCAGCGGGGCAGACGAGAATCAGCCCCAGCATTTT. This codes for CASGADENQPQHF.

This clonotype was seen many times. The chain links TRBV20-1 to TRBJ2-1; possibly TRBD1 for D (6 bases). The CDR3 consists of 13 residues. CDR1 and CDR2 (germline): DFQATT, SNEGSKA (reference sequence). V was trimmed by 3 bases and J by 9 bases, leaving 15 bases between them. The CDR3 loop reads CSASLGRGAEQFF. The CDR3 nucleotides are TGCAGTGCTAGTCTCGGCAGGGGTGCTGAGCAGTTCTTC.

This clonotype was counted at least ten times. The rearrangement joins TRBV6-1 to TRBJ2-3, with 10 bases matching TRBD2. V was clipped by 6 bases and J by 3 bases; unmatched bases: 3. Germline lookup yields CDR1 MNHNS and CDR2 SASEGT. The CDR3 totals 14 residues. CDR3 amino acids: CASSPTSGTDTQYF. The CDR3 DNA follows: TGTGCCAGCAGCCCGACTAGCGGGACAGATACGCAGTATTTT.

V is TRBV7-2 and J is TRBJ2-7; 7 bases map to TRBD2. The CDR3 has 16 residues. Looked up from germline, CDR1 is SGHTA and CDR2 is FQGNSA. V lost 4 bases to trimming and J lost 10 bases; unmatched junction nucleotides: 19. This CDR3 reads CASSSTSGLDKPLQYF. The CDR3 DNA reads as TGTGCCAGCAGCTCAACGTCTGGACTAGACAAACCCTTACAGTACTTC.

This clonotype has only a few counts. The chain carries TRBV30 and TRBJ2-5, with D maybe TRBD2 (6 bases). Germline CDR1 and CDR2: GTSNPN and SVGIG (reference sequence). CDR3 length: 11 amino acids. Trimming stripped 5 bases from V and 7 bases from J, with 11 bases between. CDR3 bases: TGTGCCTGGGGGGGGATAGGGACCCAGTACTTC. Its protein product is CAWGGIGTQYF.

The chain links TRBV5-5 to TRBJ2-1; weak D call: TRBD2 (5 bases). Trimming shortened V by 4 bases and J by 5 bases, and 10 bases separated the two germline ends. The CDR3 consists of 13 residues. Germline CDR1 reads SGHKS; CDR2 reads YYEKEE (reference sequence). CDR3 amino acids: CASSPPGNNEQFF. The CDR3 DNA follows: TGTGCCAGCAGCCCCCCCGGGAACAATGAGCAGTTCTTC.

This clonotype was detected many times. This chain joins TRBV7-9 and TRBJ1-1; 9 bases line up with TRBD1. Germline V gene data show CDR1 as SEHNR and CDR2 as FQNEAQ (reference sequence). V lost 4 bases, J lost 1 base, and 4 bases stayed unmatched. There are 15 residues in the CDR3. CDR3 coding DNA: TGTGCCAGCAGCTCGTTACAGGGGGCGAACACTGAAGCTTTCTTT. Its protein is CASSSLQGANTEAFF.

This clonotype has just a few counts. The V call is TRBV4-2, the J call TRBJ2-5, with D perhaps TRBD2 (5 bases). The CDR3 consists of 16 residues. Per the germline V gene, CDR1 is LGHNA and CDR2 is YNFKEQ. The germline V and J ends were trimmed by 4 bases and 5 bases, with 20 bases remaining between them. CDR3 coding DNA: TGTGCCAGCAGCCTTACACCGGGGTCTGAAGAGGAGACCCAGTACTTC. This gives the protein CASSLTPGSEEETQYF.

V gene TRBV29-1 combines with J gene TRBJ2-1; TRBD2 aligns across 8 bases. CDR3 length: 15 residues. Germline CDR1 is SQVTM and CDR2 is ANQGSEA. V trimming: 2 bases; J trimming: 5 bases; junction bases outside the gene matches: 8. CDR3 amino acids: CSVEMRLAGNNEQFF. The CDR3 DNA sequence: TGCAGCGTTGAAATGCGGCTAGCGGGTAACAATGAGCAGTTCTTC.

The table lists this clonotype with a few counts. The gene calls are TRBV11-1 and TRBJ1-1, with 8 bases fitting TRBD1. V dropped 2 bases and J dropped 10; count of bases not matched to a gene: 6. The CDR3 covers 13 residues. The germline CDR1 and CDR2 sequences are SGHAT and FQDESV (reference sequence). CDR3 loop: CASSLSGGTGAFF. CDR3 DNA sequence: TGTGCCAGCAGCTTATCAGGGGGCACCGGAGCTTTCTTT.

This clonotype has only a few counts. The chain employs TRBV20-1 and TRBJ1-5; D gene uncertain. Germline values: CDR1 DFQATT, CDR2 SNEGSKA (reference sequence). Deletions cut 2 bases from V and 3 bases from J, with 11 bases between. The CDR3 loop spans 14 amino acids. The CDR3 loop is CSARSYTFNQPQHF. In nucleotides, the CDR3 is TGCAGTGCTAGAAGTTACACATTCAATCAGCCCCAGCATTTT.

This clonotype showed up many times. The rearrangement uses TRBV6-2 or TRBV6-3 and TRBJ2-7; D unclear. This CDR3 is built from 13 residues. Germline CDR1 and CDR2: MNHEY and SVGEGT. With 4 bases removed from V and 3 bases from J, the gap between germline ends came to 10 bases. The CDR3 sequence: CASSSPGLYEQYF. The CDR3 DNA reads as TGTGCCAGCAGTTCGCCCGGCCTCTACGAGCAGTACTTC.